This T cell receptor beta chain originates from a study of OX40 agonist ivuxolimab in advanced cancers. Study-wide background: Every 2 weeks, patients received ivuxolimab intravenously, dosed at 0.01 to 10 mg/kg. Study conclusions and caveats: The average count of expanded clones was higher among CD8+ T cells than among CD4+. CD4+ and CD8+ blood T cells expanded clonally by week 6 at 0.1 to 3.0 mg/kg.

Profiled with immunoSEQ multiplex PCR; TCRdb holds only in-frame clones, not every one. Among about 77,000 clones, 80% to 90% were seen once, and the ten largest hold 6.2%. This clone has a single count. What it binds is unknown. The germline CDR1 and CDR2 sequences are MNHEY and SMNVEV (reference sequence). This CDR3 comprises 15 residues. V lost 5 bases, J lost 4 bases, and 10 bases stayed unmatched. The study sampled blood at baseline, cycle 4 day 1, and cycle 7 day 1. This sequence originates from an adult with an advanced solid tumor such as melanoma, head and neck, liver or kidney cancer. Here the sequenced sample was CD4+ or CD8+ T cells sorted from blood, taken in a trial of the OX40 agonist ivuxolimab. The V call is TRBV27, the J call TRBJ1-2; 7 bases are shared with TRBD1. This chain's CDR3 is CASSPLPTGLYGYTF. For the CDR3, the DNA is TGTGCCAGCAGTCCTCTCCCGACAGGGCTCTATGGCTACACCTTC.